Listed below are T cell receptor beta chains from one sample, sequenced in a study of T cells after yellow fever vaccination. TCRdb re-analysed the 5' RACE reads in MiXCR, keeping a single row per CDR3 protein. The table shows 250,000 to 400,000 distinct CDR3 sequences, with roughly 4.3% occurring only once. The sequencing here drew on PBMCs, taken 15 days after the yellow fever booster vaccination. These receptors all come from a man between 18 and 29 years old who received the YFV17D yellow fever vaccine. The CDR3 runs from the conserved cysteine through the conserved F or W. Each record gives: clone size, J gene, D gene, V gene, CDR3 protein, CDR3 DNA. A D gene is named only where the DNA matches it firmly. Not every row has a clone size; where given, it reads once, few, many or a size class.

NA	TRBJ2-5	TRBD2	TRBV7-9	CASRWGRLAGGRAQETQYF	TGTGCCAGCAGGTGGGGAAGACTAGCGGGGGGCCGTGCTCAAGAGACCCAGTACTTC
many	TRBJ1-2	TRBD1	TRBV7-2	CASRSDRGPSYTF	TGTGCCAGCAGATCGGACAGGGGCCCAAGCTACACCTTC
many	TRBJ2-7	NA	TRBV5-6	CASSLNGAGTSYEQYF	TGTGCCAGCAGCTTGAACGGGGCAGGGACCTCCTACGAGCAGTACTTC
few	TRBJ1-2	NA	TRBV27	CTSSTRQAWCYTF	TGCACCAGCAGTACCCGACAGGCGTGGTGCTACACCTTC
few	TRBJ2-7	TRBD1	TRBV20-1	CSARDSGGYEQYF	TGCAGTGCTAGAGATTCAGGGGGCTACGAGCAGTACTTC
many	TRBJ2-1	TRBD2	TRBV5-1	CASSSGLADSYNEQFF	TGCGCCAGCAGCTCGGGACTAGCGGACTCCTACAATGAGCAGTTCTTC
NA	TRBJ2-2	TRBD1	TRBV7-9	CASRPTGLTGELFF	TGTGCCAGTCGCCCGACAGGGTTGACCGGGGAGCTGTTTTTT
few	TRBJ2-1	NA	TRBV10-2	CASSVGEVSYNEQFF	TGCGCCAGCAGCGTAGGAGAAGTTTCCTACAATGAGCAGTTCTTC
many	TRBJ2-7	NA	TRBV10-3	CAISAFGGYEQYF	TGTGCCATCAGTGCATTTGGGGGCTACGAGCAGTACTTC
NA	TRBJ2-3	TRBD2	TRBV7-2	CASSLWRGGDTDTQYF	TGTGCCAGCAGCTTATGGCGGGGGGGCGACACAGATACGCAGTATTTT
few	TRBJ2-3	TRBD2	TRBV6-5	CATWGGDTQYF	TGTGCCACCTGGGGGGGAGATACGCAGTATTTT
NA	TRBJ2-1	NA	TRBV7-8	CASSPPGLYNEQFF	TGTGCCAGCAGCCCCCCGGGACTTTACAATGAGCAGTTCTTC
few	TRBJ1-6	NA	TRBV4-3	CASSPPPAGFLPLHF	TGCGCCAGCAGCCCCCCCCCAGCAGGGTTTTTACCCCTCCACTTT
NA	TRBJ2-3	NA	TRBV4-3	CASSPTRTDTQYF	TGCGCCAGCAGCCCGACTAGAACAGATACGCAGTATTTT
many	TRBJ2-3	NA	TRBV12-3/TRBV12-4	CASSLGGGAVDTQYF	TGTGCCAGCAGTTTAGGTGGGGGGGCCGTGGATACGCAGTATTTT